This T cell receptor (beta chain) was found in a study of T cells in Graves' hyperthyroidism and ophthalmopathy. TCR beta CDR3 regions were amplified from RNA transcripts. First-round RT-PCR targeting the TCR CDR3 was performed with the HTBI primer set. MiXCR, run by TCRdb on the multiplex PCR reads, gives a single entry per CDR3 protein. The data contain about 740,000 distinct CDR3 sequences, 14% of them singletons. Stable Graves' hyperthyroidism meant no ophthalmopathy progression within 18 months. These patients, aged 18 to 65, had recently diagnosed hyperthyroidism lasting under 2 months. Pregnant or lactating patients were excluded, as were those with uncontrolled infection or other autoimmune disease. V was clipped by 6 bases and J by 6 bases; unmatched bases: 10. The length of the CDR3 is 15 residues. The germline V gene has CDR1 MDHEN and CDR2 SYDVKM.

Material: blood. The receptor was derived from a woman aged 18-29 years with Graves' hyperthyroidism. The genes are TRBV28 and TRBJ1-5; TRBD1 matches at 8 bases. CDR3 in amino acids: CASRPGQVISQPQHF. CDR3 bases: TGTGCCAGCAGGCCGGGACAGGTTATATCTCAGCCCCAGCATTTT.